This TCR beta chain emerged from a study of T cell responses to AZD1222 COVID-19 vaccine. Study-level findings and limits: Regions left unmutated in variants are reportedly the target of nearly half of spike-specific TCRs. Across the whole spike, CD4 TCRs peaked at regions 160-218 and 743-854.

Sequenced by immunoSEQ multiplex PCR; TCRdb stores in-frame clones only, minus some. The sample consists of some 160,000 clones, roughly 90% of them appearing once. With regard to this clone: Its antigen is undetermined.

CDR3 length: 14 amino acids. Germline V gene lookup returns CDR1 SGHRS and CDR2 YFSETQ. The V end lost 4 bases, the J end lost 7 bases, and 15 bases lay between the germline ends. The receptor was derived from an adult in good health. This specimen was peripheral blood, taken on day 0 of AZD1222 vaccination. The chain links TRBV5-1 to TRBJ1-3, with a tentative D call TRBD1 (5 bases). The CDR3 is CASSSGGLTNTIYF. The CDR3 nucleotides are TGCGCCAGCAGCAGTGGGGGACTCACGAACACCATATATTTT.